The source of this TCR beta chain is a study of blood T cell repertoires in COVID-19. Study as a whole: Nucleic acid was either cDNA or gDNA, and it came from T cells, B-cell-depleted T cells, or PBMCs.

This clone was detected once. There are 15 residues in the CDR3. Germline CDR1 reads MDHEN; CDR2 reads SYDVKM. V trimming: 5 bases; J trimming: 3 bases; junction bases outside the gene matches: 5. Per the original methods: The authors estimated nucleated cell counts from reference gene primer amplification. The table came from immunoSEQ multiplex PCR; TCRdb's copy has only in-frame clones and leaves some out. V, J and clone size derive from that table, while D and trimming were established from the DNA sequence. The top ten hold around 2.1% of the sample, which has some 100,000 clones, 88% seen once. J is TRBJ1-1 and V is TRBV28; 11 bases are shared with TRBD1. This clonotype was obtained from a man aged 45 to 65 with COVID-19, enrolled during active disease. Sequenced material: peripheral blood. The CDR3 loop reads CASSPDRGPYTEAFF. The CDR3 DNA reads as TGTGCCAGCAGTCCGGACAGGGGGCCTTACACTGAAGCTTTCTTT. Drawing the rest from reference TRBV28 and TRBJ1-1, the complete variable domain is DVKVTQSSRYLVKRTGEKVFLECVQDMDHENMFWYRQDPGLGLRLIYFSYDVKMKEKGDIPEGYSVSREKKERFSLILESASTNQTSMYLCASSPDRGPYTEAFFGQGTRLTVV.